Detailed here is one TCR beta chain. Its antigen remains unknown. V shed 8 bases and J shed 4 bases, with 9 bases lying between them. Germline V lookup: CDR1 MNHEY, CDR2 SMNVEV (reference sequence). The CDR3 contains 11 residues. The data were taken from a study of cytomegalovirus exposure and HLA in healthy donors. Findings and caveats of the study: Sequencing probably produced one cluster of sequence variants that were highly shared. Across donors, most TCRs were seen rarely, yet some public ones were widespread. Immune exposure information available was restricted to CMV serostatus.

The study ran its PCR with 60 Vbeta and 13 Jbeta primers. The assay was immunoSEQ multiplex PCR, and TCRdb's table has in-frame clones only and misses some. The top ten clones hold more than 0.6% of a sample with under 250,000 clones, 75% to 90% of them seen once. Sequencing was carried out using PBMCs. This rearrangement joins TRBV27 to TRBJ2-7, with D unclear. This TCR came from a boy aged 2-9 years in good health and CMV-seronegative. CDR3 in amino acids: CASANGYEQYF. The CDR3 nucleotides read TGTGCCAGCGCTAACGGGTACGAGCAGTACTTC.